The clone carrying this TCR beta chain showed up many times. The sample belongs to a study of identical twins. TCRdb itself ran the 5' RACE reads through MiXCR, one entry per CDR3 protein. Seen here are about 200,000 distinct CDR3 sequences, over 5.5% observed once, and the top ten hold about 15%. CDR1 and CDR2 (germline): SGHVS, FQNEAQ. V was cut by 6 bases and J by 2 bases, with 20 bases left in between. The CDR3 is 16 residues long. The sample was also reused in another study, on T cells expressing NK-cell markers.

The rearrangement uses TRBV7-8 and TRBJ2-7; D gene ambiguous. The specimen was CD8+ T cells sorted from blood. The receptor comes from a woman under 30 in good health. CDR3 loop: CASSSYPFTRPYEQYF. The DNA of the CDR3 is TGTGCCAGCAGTTCCTATCCCTTCACCCGACCCTACGAGCAGTACTTC.